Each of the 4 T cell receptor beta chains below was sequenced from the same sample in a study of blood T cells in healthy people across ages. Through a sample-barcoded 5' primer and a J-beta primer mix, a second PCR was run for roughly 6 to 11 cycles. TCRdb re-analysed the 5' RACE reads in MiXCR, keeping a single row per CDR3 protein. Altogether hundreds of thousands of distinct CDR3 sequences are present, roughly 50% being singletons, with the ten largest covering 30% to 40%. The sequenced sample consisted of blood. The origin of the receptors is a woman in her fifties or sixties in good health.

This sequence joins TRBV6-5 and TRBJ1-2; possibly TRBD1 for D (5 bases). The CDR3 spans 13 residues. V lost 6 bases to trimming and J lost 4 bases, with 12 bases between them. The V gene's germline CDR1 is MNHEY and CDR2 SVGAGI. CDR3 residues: CASSAGSSYGYTF. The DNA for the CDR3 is TGTGCCAGCAGCGCAGGGTCCTCCTATGGCTACACCTTC.

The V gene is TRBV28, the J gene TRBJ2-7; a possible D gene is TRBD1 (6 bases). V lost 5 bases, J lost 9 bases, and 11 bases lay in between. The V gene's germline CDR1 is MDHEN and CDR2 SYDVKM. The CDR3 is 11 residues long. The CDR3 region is CASSPQGRQYF. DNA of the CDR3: TGTGCCAGCAGTCCCCAGGGGAGGCAGTACTTC.

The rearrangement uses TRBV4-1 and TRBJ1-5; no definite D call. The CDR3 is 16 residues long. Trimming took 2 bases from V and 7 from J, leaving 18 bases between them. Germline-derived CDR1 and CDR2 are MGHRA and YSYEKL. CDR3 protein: CASSQYVRGSEQPQHF. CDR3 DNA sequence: TGCGCCAGCAGCCAATATGTCAGAGGCAGTGAGCAGCCCCAGCATTTT.

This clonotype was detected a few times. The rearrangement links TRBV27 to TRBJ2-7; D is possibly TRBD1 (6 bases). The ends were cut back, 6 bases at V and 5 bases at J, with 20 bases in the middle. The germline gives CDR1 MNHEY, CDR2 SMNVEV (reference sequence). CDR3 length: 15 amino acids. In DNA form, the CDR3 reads TGTGCCAGCAGGCCGACAGGCTGGAGGATACACGAGCAGTACTTC. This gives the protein CASRPTGWRIHEQYF.